A single T cell receptor (beta chain) is shown here with its context. What it binds is not known. A read error may account for a junction end that differs from germline. This sample is drawn from a study of T cell responses to AZD1222 COVID-19 vaccine. Broader study findings: The breadth and depth of Spike-specific TCRs increased once two AZD1222 doses had been given.

The CDR3 consists of 16 residues. Germline V lookup: CDR1 KGHDR, CDR2 SFDVKD. Some clones are missing from TCRdb's copy, which holds only in-frame ones; the method was immunoSEQ multiplex PCR. Found here are 150,000 or so clones, around 84% of them singletons; the top ten hold about a fifth. This chain connects TRBV24-1 to TRBJ2-2; 9 bases match TRBD1. The receptor comes from an adult in good health. The material was peripheral blood, obtained on day 0 of AZD1222 vaccination. The CDR3 spells CAISSSPRTGDGELFF. The CDR3 coding sequence is TGTGCCATCAGTTCTAGCCCACGGACAGGGGACGGGGAGCTGTTTTTT.